This T cell receptor beta chain comes out of a study of CD8+ T cells in alopecia areata. Germline V CDR1 and CDR2: SNHLY, FYNNEI. Trimming took 1 base from V and 2 from J, leaving 16 bases between them. This CDR3 is built from 17 residues. The treatment denotes: oral pan-JAK inhibitor, 5-10 mg twice daily. Findings and limits, study-wide: Across lesional scalp, and particularly alopecia totalis/universalis, clonality surpassed that of normal scalp.

Worth noting for this clone: Its specificity is unknown.

Extraction and reverse transcription of RNA yielded cDNA as the sequencing template. Here immunoSEQ multiplex PCR was the method, and the copy in TCRdb shows in-frame clones only, minus some. The sample records some 210,000 clones, over 60% being singletons. The chain employs TRBV2 and TRBJ2-3, with D perhaps matching TRBD1 (5 bases). This clonotype was sampled from a human donor with alopecia areata. Sample: CD4+ T cells sorted from blood, taken at week 44, from a patient treated with tofacitinib. CDR3 in amino acids: CASSEGQGRRVTDTQYF. Written as DNA, the CDR3 is TGTGCCAGCAGTGAAGGGCAGGGCAGGAGAGTCACAGATACGCAGTATTTT. The whole variable domain, filled in from reference TRBV2 and TRBJ2-3, reads EPEVTQTPSHQVTQMGQEVILRCVPISNHLYFYWYRQILGQKVEFLVSFYNNEISEKSEIFDDQFSVERPDGSNFTLKIRSTKLEDSAMYFCASSEGQGRRVTDTQYFGPGTRLTVL.